Listed here is a single T cell receptor beta chain. The source of the sample is a study of blood T cell repertoires in COVID-19. Study summary: Samples taken during acute and convalescent COVID-19 were collected in the United States, Italy and Spain. T cells, B-cell-depleted T cells, or PBMCs provided the cDNA or gDNA that served as material.

The CDR3 is 11 amino acids. V lost 1 base to trimming and J lost 12 bases, with 7 bases between them. CDR1 is SNHLY and CDR2 is FYNNEI in the germline V gene. As handled by the study authors: Estimated nucleated cell counts came from reference gene primer amplification. Some clones are missing from TCRdb's copy, which holds only in-frame ones; the method was immunoSEQ multiplex PCR. V and J calls and clone size come straight from that table; D and trimming were deduced from the DNA. This sample yields 190,000 or so clones, of which roughly 80% are seen a single time; less than 15% belongs to the top ten.

The chain combines TRBV2 with TRBJ2-1, with a weak D call TRBD2 (6 bases). This receptor was identified in a middle-aged man who had recovered from COVID-19. The source material was peripheral blood. CDR3 amino acids: CASSEVGGQFF. The CDR3 DNA reads TGTGCCAGCAGTGAAGTGGGGGGGCAGTTCTTC.